This entry is about one TCR beta chain. The data derive from a study of blood T cell repertoires in COVID-19. Background on the study: There were acute and convalescent COVID-19 samples, and they came from the United States, Italy and Spain. PBMCs, B-cell-depleted T cells, or T cells were the source of the cDNA or gDNA that made up the material.

Methods used by the authors: Amplification from reference gene primers served as the basis for estimated nucleated cell counts. Assay used: immunoSEQ multiplex PCR; TCRdb lists only in-frame clones, some missing. That table is the source of V, J and clone size, and D and trimming were worked out from the DNA. The repertoire holds roughly 100,000 clones, with approximately 90% as singletons. Germline CDR1 reads LNHDA; CDR2 reads SQIVND (reference sequence). V gave up 5 bases and J gave up 1 base, with 8 bases separating them. The CDR3 loop spans 13 amino acids. This clonotype was obtained from a man in his forties or fifties in a cohort sampled during active COVID-19. The specimen was peripheral blood. V usage is TRBV19 and J usage is TRBJ1-1, with D tentatively TRBD1 (5 bases). Here the CDR3 DNA reads TGTGCCAGTAGTCTGACAGCGAACACTGAAGCTTTCTTT. Protein sequence: CASSLTANTEAFF.